This T cell receptor beta chain was identified during a study of blood T cell repertoires in COVID-19. Study summary: The United States, Italy and Spain were the sources of the acute and convalescent COVID-19 samples. Sources were T cells, B-cell-depleted T cells, or PBMCs; the material itself was cDNA or gDNA.

From germline, CDR1 is SGHNT and CDR2 YYREEE (reference sequence). V lost 3 bases to trimming and J lost 0 bases, with 7 bases between them. The CDR3 contains 14 residues. In the study's own analysis: Using reference gene primer amplification, nucleated cell counts were estimated. Generated by immunoSEQ multiplex PCR, the TCRdb table keeps only in-frame clones and is missing some. V and J calls plus clone size are reproduced from that table; the DNA served to infer D and trimming. The sample carries around 250,000 clones, more than 80% recorded once. Sequencing used peripheral blood. This TCR was recovered from a woman aged 25 to 45 with active or convalescent COVID-19. The rearrangement links TRBV5-4 to TRBJ1-3; the D gene is possibly TRBD1 (5 bases). CDR3 sequence: CASSSGNSGNTIYF. In DNA, the CDR3 is TGTGCCAGCAGCTCAGGGAACTCTGGAAACACCATATATTTT.